These 22 T cell receptor beta chains originate from one sample sequenced in a study of T cell responses to AZD1222 COVID-19 vaccine. Data came from immunoSEQ multiplex PCR; TCRdb stores just in-frame clones and leaves some out. Among 150,000 to 180,000 clones listed, about 89% were seen once. The sequencing used peripheral blood, collected 28 days after the second AZD1222 dose. All receptors come from an adult who received the AZD1222 COVID-19 vaccine.

A few counts support this clone. V and J are TRBV5-6 and TRBJ2-7, with D maybe TRBD1 (6 bases). Per germline, CDR1 SGHDT and CDR2 YYEEEE. CDR3 length equals 14 residues. Trimming pared 0 bases from V and 3 bases from J, leaving 10 bases between. CDR3 sequence reads: CASSLGWGRYEQYF. The CDR3 nucleotides are TGTGCCAGCAGCTTGGGGTGGGGGCGCTACGAGCAGTACTTC.

The table lists this clone with a few counts. CDR3 DNA sequence: TGTGCCAGCAGTTTAAGAACAGGGAACACCGGGGAGCTGTTTTTT. Translation: CASSLRTGNTGELFF. The rearrangement links TRBV27 to TRBJ2-2; D perhaps matches TRBD1 (5 bases). The length of the CDR3 is 15 residues. V shed 2 bases and J shed 1 base, with 8 bases lying between them. Germline values: CDR1 MNHEY, CDR2 SMNVEV (reference sequence).

The chain employs TRBV28 and TRBJ1-5; 9 positions match TRBD1. V gave up 4 bases and J gave up 4 bases; unmatched junction bases: 5. There are 15 residues in the CDR3. The germline V gene has CDR1 MDHEN and CDR2 SYDVKM. The CDR3 loop reads CASSSGQGLNQPQHF. Here the CDR3 DNA reads TGTGCCAGCAGTTCCGGACAGGGGTTGAATCAGCCCCAGCATTTT.

This clone has more than one count but fewer than ten. The chain joins TRBV10-2 to TRBJ2-2; tentative D call: TRBD2 (6 bases). The germline V gene encodes CDR1 WSHSY and CDR2 SAAADI. V was trimmed by 8 bases and J by 4 bases, leaving 17 bases between them. CDR3 length: 15 amino acids. Written as DNA, the CDR3 is TGCGCCAGCGTGGAGGGTGGGAACTTCACCGGGGAGCTGTTTTTT. Protein sequence: CASVEGGNFTGELFF.

The chain carries TRBV7-9 and TRBJ2-7; 10 positions agree with TRBD1. Germline loops: CDR1 SEHNR, CDR2 FQNEAQ (reference sequence). Unmatched junction bases numbered 3, after V lost 3 bases and J lost 1 base. The CDR3 has 15 amino acids. The CDR3: CASSFGTGASYEQYF. The DNA of the CDR3 is TGTGCCAGCAGCTTTGGGACAGGGGCTTCCTACGAGCAGTACTTC. Supplemented by reference TRBV7-9 and TRBJ2-7, the full variable domain reads DTGVSQNPRHKITKRGQNVTFRCDPISEHNRLYWYRQTLGQGPEFLTYFQNEAQLEKSRLLSDRFSAERPKGSFSTLEIQRTEQGDSAMYLCASSFGTGASYEQYFGPGTRLTVT.

The chain has TRBV6-5 and TRBJ2-7, with a weak D call TRBD1 (5 bases). The ends were cut back, 2 bases at V and 6 bases at J, with 11 bases in the middle. Germline-derived CDR1 and CDR2 are MNHEY and SVGAGI. The CDR3 is 13 amino acids. The CDR3 coding sequence is TGTGCCAGCAGTTACGCCCGAAGGGGCGAGCAGTACTTC. Its protein is CASSYARRGEQYF.

This chain links TRBV5-1 with TRBJ2-7; D possibly corresponds to TRBD1 (6 bases). This CDR3 region has 14 residues. V lost 4 bases and J lost 1, with 12 bases in between. Germline V lookup: CDR1 SGHRS, CDR2 YFSETQ. The CDR3: CASSELGHSYEQYF. The CDR3, as DNA: TGCGCCAGCAGCGAATTGGGACATTCCTACGAGCAGTACTTC.

V gene TRBV7-8 combines with J gene TRBJ2-1, with TRBD2 matching 14 bases. J gave up 7 bases and V 5 bases, and 4 bases lay outside the gene matches. CDR3 length: 15 amino acids. Per germline, CDR1 SGHVS and CDR2 FQNEAQ. The CDR3 protein is CASSLRLAGGNEQFF. The CDR3 DNA reads as TGTGCCAGCAGCCTCCGACTAGCGGGAGGGAATGAGCAGTTCTTC.

The gene calls are TRBV7-2 and TRBJ1-3; a weak D match, TRBD1 (6 bases). The ends were cut back, 1 base at V and 3 bases at J, with 10 bases in the middle. The CDR3 runs 15 residues. CDR1 is SGHTA, CDR2 FQGNSA, per germline. Here the CDR3 DNA reads TGTGCCAGCAGCTTAGGACAGGCGAATGGAAACACCATATATTTT. Translation: CASSLGQANGNTIYF. The full variable domain, its missing parts supplied by reference TRBV7-2 and TRBJ1-3, is GAGVSQSPSNKVTEKGKDVELRCDPISGHTALYWYRQSLGQGLEFLIYFQGNSAPDKSGLPSDRFSAERTGGSVSTLTIQRTQQEDSAVYLCASSLGQANGNTIYFGEGSWLTVV.

This clone has only one observation. The rearrangement uses TRBV6-2 or TRBV6-3 and TRBJ2-1, with 10 bases matching TRBD1. V lost 2 bases to trimming and J lost 5 bases; unmatched junction nucleotides: 3. This CDR3 spans 15 amino acids. From germline, CDR1 is MNHEY and CDR2 SVGEGT. The CDR3 reads CASSYEGTGDNEQFF. In nucleotides, the CDR3 is TGTGCCAGCAGTTACGAAGGGACAGGGGACAATGAGCAGTTCTTC.

The chain links TRBV14 to TRBJ2-3, with 15 bases that match TRBD2. The germline V gene encodes CDR1 SGHDN and CDR2 FVKESK. This CDR3 is built from 16 residues. Trimming at V came to 5 bases and at J to 6 bases, leaving 6 bases not matched to a gene. The CDR3 DNA reads as TGTGCCAGCAGCGGACCCGGGACTAGCGGGAGGGATACGCAGTATTTT. It encodes CASSGPGTSGRDTQYF.

This clone was observed a few times. The gene calls are TRBV10-2 and TRBJ1-1, with TRBD1 matching 7 bases. V dropped 3 bases and J dropped 13; count of bases not matched to a gene: 8. The CDR3 is 12 residues long. Per germline, CDR1 WSHSY and CDR2 SAAADI. CDR3 DNA sequence: TGCGCCAGCAGTGACTTGACAGGGTTCGTTTTCTTT. Its protein product is CASSDLTGFVFF.

This clone was seen a single time. The chain links TRBV10-3 to TRBJ1-4; a possible D gene is TRBD1 (5 bases). Germline values: CDR1 ENHRY, CDR2 SYGVKD. Trimming stripped 2 bases from V and 8 bases from J, with 9 bases between. The CDR3 covers 13 residues. The CDR3: CAISEGGWEKLFF. CDR3 coding DNA: TGTGCCATCAGTGAGGGGGGTTGGGAAAAACTGTTTTTT.

This clone was counted between two and nine times. The chain employs TRBV18 and TRBJ1-5; TRBD1 is a possible D gene (5 bases). There are 13 residues in the CDR3. Germline assignment: CDR1 KGHSH and CDR2 LQKENI. V shed 4 bases and J shed 7 bases, with 11 bases lying between them. In nucleotides, the CDR3 is TGTGCCAGCTCACGGGACCGGCTACAGCCCCAGCATTTT. As protein: CASSRDRLQPQHF.

The chain recombines TRBV5-6 with TRBJ1-3, with D possibly matching TRBD1 (6 bases). Germline CDR1 and CDR2: SGHDT and YYEEEE. This CDR3 comprises 13 residues. V gave up 4 bases and J gave up 3 bases, with 8 bases separating them. CDR3 region: CASSVDSGNTIYF. The CDR3 nucleotides are TGTGCCAGCAGCGTGGACAGTGGAAACACCATATATTTT.

The rearrangement joins TRBV6-5 to TRBJ1-2; D call uncertain. V was clipped by 5 bases and J by 4 bases, with 8 bases between them. CDR1 is MNHEY and CDR2 is SVGAGI in the germline V gene. The CDR3 contains 12 residues. CDR3: CASSRGSYGYTF. DNA of the CDR3: TGTGCCAGCAGTCGAGGCAGCTATGGCTACACCTTC.

As concerns this clone: Other DNA sequences within the sample encode an identical CDR3. The chain has TRBV19 and TRBJ1-3, with no clear D. Germline V CDR1 and CDR2: LNHDA, SQIVND (reference sequence). The CDR3 length is 10 residues. The V and J ends lost 7 bases and 2 bases respectively, with 0 bases between them. The CDR3 bases are TGTGCCAGTACTGGAAACACCATATATTTT. Protein product: CASTGNTIYF.

This chain joins TRBV12-5 and TRBJ2-1, with TRBD2 matching 9 bases. The trim removed 3 bases at V and 5 bases at J, leaving 5 bases unmatched. The CDR3 is 15 amino acids. Per germline, CDR1 LGHNT and CDR2 FRNRAP. CDR3 DNA sequence: TGTGCTAGTGGTTTCCTTAGCGGGAGACACAATGAGCAGTTCTTC. It yields the protein CASGFLSGRHNEQFF.

V is TRBV7-9 and J is TRBJ2-1, with 7 bases that match TRBD1. The V segment lost 3 bases and the J segment 6 bases; nucleotides outside the gene matches: 5. Germline CDR1 reads SEHNR; CDR2 reads FQNEAQ (reference sequence). There are 14 residues in the CDR3. As DNA, the CDR3 is TGTGCCAGCAGCTTTTTAGGGGGCAGCAATGAGCAGTTCTTC. Protein product: CASSFLGGSNEQFF.

CDR3 region: CASSLMNSGRGATQYF. CDR3 in DNA: TGTGCCAGCAGCCTAATGAATAGCGGGAGAGGGGCTACGCAGTATTTT. The chain links TRBV7-9 to TRBJ2-3; 9 bases are shared with TRBD2. Germline trimming cut 5 bases from V and 8 bases from J; bases unmatched to any gene: 14. This CDR3 has 16 residues. The germline CDR1 and CDR2 sequences are SEHNR and FQNEAQ (reference sequence). The whole variable domain, remainder taken from reference TRBV7-9 and TRBJ2-3, is DTGVSQNPRHKITKRGQNVTFRCDPISEHNRLYWYRQTLGQGPEFLTYFQNEAQLEKSRLLSDRFSAERPKGSFSTLEIQRTEQGDSAMYLCASSLMNSGRGATQYFGPGTRLTVL.

This clone turned up a few times. The V call is TRBV4-3, the J call TRBJ1-2; 7 bases are shared with TRBD1. The V gene's germline CDR1 is LGHNA and CDR2 YSLEER. The trim removed 3 bases at V and 1 base at J, leaving 2 bases unmatched. CDR3 length equals 14 residues. CDR3 residues: CASSQTGSNYGYTF. The CDR3 bases are TGCGCCAGCAGCCAGACAGGGAGTAACTATGGCTACACCTTC.

The CDR3 nucleotides are TGTGCCAGCAGCACTAACAGGCTCTATGGCTACACCTTC. It is translated as CASSTNRLYGYTF. The V call is TRBV14, the J call TRBJ1-2; D is possibly TRBD1 (5 bases). The germline CDR1 and CDR2 sequences are SGHDN and FVKESK. The CDR3 contains 13 residues. V lost 5 bases to trimming and J lost 4 bases, with 11 bases between them.